Here is one T cell receptor (beta chain) with its context. Its target is unknown. Time point indicated: blood 4 weeks post-SBRT, at nephrectomy. Treatment given: 15 Gy SBRT to primary tumor, nephrectomy 4 weeks later. TCRdb keeps only in-frame clones here, not all; method: immunoSEQ multiplex PCR. The table shows around 100,000 clones, with 84% occurring only once. The entry originates in a study of radiation and T cells in renal cell carcinoma. Study conclusions and caveats: Baseline intratumoral clonotype presence is unknown without pretreatment biopsies.

This sample comprised blood, obtained from a patient whose treatment included radiotherapy and nephrectomy. The TCR comes from a man in his 60s with renal cell carcinoma.

The CDR3 spells CASSLTAGGYEQYF. CDR3 in DNA: TGCGCCAGCAGCTTGACAGCGGGAGGGTACGAGCAGTACTTC. The chain joins TRBV5-1 to TRBJ2-7; the match to TRBD2 covers 10 bases. Germline trimming cut 1 base from V and 4 bases from J; bases unmatched to any gene: 2. The CDR3 length is 14 residues. Germline V gene sequence: CDR1 SGHRS, CDR2 YFSETQ.